The present T cell receptor beta chain was sequenced within a study of blood T cell repertoires in COVID-19 (TCRdb year 2020). In the study overall: Samples from collaborators originated in the United States, Italy and Spain and spanned both the acute and convalescent phases of COVID-19. A freely available public database, intended as a resource for researchers studying the immune response to SARS-CoV-2, is where the repertoires were released. HLA class I and class II types, where available, came from metadata supplied by the sample provider rather than from assay-based typing. The prospective study material was composed of cDNA or gDNA derived from T cells, B-cell-depleted T cells, or PBMCs. Subjects who had been exposed to COVID-19, were actively infected with it, or had recovered from it provided the deeply sampled blood TCRbeta repertoires that made up the dataset. The samples were drawn from the first 160 participants of the ongoing ImmuneRACE study and from 1,254 subjects provided by 6 global collaborators. Nearly every sample came with metadata listing a de-identified subject ID, COVID-19 status, age in years and sex.

Comment on this clone: It lacks a known antigen. Per-nucleotide qualities are absent, and no much larger clonotype sits a single base away.

What the work shows at the level of the full study, not this receptor alone: The quantity of clinical and demographic metadata differed by source and by participant and was supplied without curation.

TCRbeta CDR3 regions were amplified from genomic DNA using the immunoSEQ Assay, a bias-controlled multiplex PCR. The original methods were these. Nucleated cell counts per sample were estimated from amplification of reference gene primers within the assay. Sequence reads were collapsed and filtered to measure the absolute abundance of every unique TCRbeta CDR3 rearrangement. Productive Simpson clonality was computed per sample as the square root of Simpson's diversity index over productive rearrangements. TCRdb provides this immuneACCESS table in a form limited to in-frame rearrangements. Some clones are lacking; in checked studies, under half of them reflect an unresolved V gene, and why the rest are absent is not known. The V and J calls and clone size come from that table; D and trimming were worked out from the DNA. The sample has about 55,000 clones on record, 80% to 90% of them singletons. In total, the top ten clones hold around 15% of the sample.

Whole blood was collected in K2EDTA tubes by collaborating institutions according to the institutions' own protocols. For TCRbeta analysis, collaborators shipped samples in one of three forms: frozen whole blood, isolated PBMCs, or DNA extracted from either of those sample types. CDR1 and CDR2 are read off the germline V gene (reference sequence) as SGHNT and YYREEE. Unmatched junction bases come to 9, with V trimmed by 6 bases and J by 8 bases. From its cysteine to its phenylalanine, the CDR3 spans 13 amino acids. The kept DNA is CDR3 alone, 39 bases in frame from the first base. The chain links TRBV5-4 with TRBJ1-2; 8 middle bases align to TRBD1. Sequenced material: peripheral blood. The sequence derives from a man between 65 and 85 years old with acute or convalescent COVID-19. In nucleotides, the sequence is TGTGCCAGCAACGGACAGGGATCGGGAGGCTACACCTTC. The translation is CASNGQGSGGYTF. Reference TRBV5-4 and TRBJ1-2 genes cover what lies past the CDR3, so the full variable domain is ETGVTQSPTHLIKTRGQQVTLRCSSQSGHNTVSWYQQALGQGPQFIFQYYREEENGRGNFPPRFSGLQFPNYSSELNVNALELDDSALYLCASNGQGSGGYTFGSGTRLTVV.